This T cell receptor beta chain comes out of a study of control samples from healthy donors and cancer patients. Libraries were prepared by immunoSEQ multiplex PCR; TCRdb keeps only in-frame clonotypes and omits some of them. Found here are around 99,000 clones, 90% of them singletons; the top ten hold 3.5% to 4.5%. This CDR3 has 14 amino acids. CDR1 is SSHAT and CDR2 is FNYEAQ in the germline V gene (reference sequence). As for this clone: Relative to the germline gene, one junction end is altered; a read error may explain this.

The chain has TRBV7-7 and TRBJ2-2; D might be TRBD1 or TRBD2, each matching 5 bases. The source is a human donor in good health. The donor label of this sample is uncertain. The sample consisted of blood. CDR3 sequence (DNA): TGTGCTAGCAGCTCAACGGTGGGACCCGGGGAGCTGTTTTTT. Protein: CASSSTVGPGELFF.